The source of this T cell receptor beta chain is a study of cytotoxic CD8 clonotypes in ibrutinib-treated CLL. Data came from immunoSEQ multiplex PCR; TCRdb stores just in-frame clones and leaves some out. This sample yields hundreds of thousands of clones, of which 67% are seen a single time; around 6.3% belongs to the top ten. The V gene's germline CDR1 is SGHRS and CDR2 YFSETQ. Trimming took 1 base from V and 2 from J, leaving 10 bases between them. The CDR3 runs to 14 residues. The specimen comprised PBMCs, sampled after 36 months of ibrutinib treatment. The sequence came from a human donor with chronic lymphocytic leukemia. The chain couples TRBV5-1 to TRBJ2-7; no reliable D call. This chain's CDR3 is CASSLYGVTYEQYF. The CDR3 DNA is TGCGCCAGCAGCTTGTATGGGGTAACCTACGAGCAGTACTTC.